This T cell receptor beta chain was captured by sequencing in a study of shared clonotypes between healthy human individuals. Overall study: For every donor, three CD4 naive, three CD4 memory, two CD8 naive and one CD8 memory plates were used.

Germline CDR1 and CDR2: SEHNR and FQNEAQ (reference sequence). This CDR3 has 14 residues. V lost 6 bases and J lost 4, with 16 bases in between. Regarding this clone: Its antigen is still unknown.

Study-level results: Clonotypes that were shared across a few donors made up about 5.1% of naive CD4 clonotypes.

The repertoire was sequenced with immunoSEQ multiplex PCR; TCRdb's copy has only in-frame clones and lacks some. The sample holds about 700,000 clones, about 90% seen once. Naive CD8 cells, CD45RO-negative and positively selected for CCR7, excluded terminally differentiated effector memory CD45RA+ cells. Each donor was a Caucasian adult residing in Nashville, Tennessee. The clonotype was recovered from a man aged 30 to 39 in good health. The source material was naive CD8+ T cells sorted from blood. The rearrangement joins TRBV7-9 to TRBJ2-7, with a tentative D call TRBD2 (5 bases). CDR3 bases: TGTGCCAGCAGGCCCCGGGGTGCCGCTTACGAGCAGTACTTC. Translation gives CASRPRGAAYEQYF.